The clone carrying this TCR beta chain was found a few times. This CDR3 has 12 residues. Between the trimmed V and J ends, which lost 4 bases and 7 bases, there was a span of 12 bases. CDR1 is SGHDT, CDR2 YYEEEE, per germline. This record comes from a study of read filtering for tumor transcriptome and immune sequencing. For the study at large: Patients were about 17 male and about 14 female, mean age 65.9 years, range about 40 to 85. Transcriptome libraries were built from DNase-treated RNA. IR-seq gave about 4 to 10.27 million TCR reads per sample; RNA-seq gave about 80 to 1,400.

From approximately 400 ng of RNA, a library with molecular barcoded alpha/delta and beta/gamma adaptors was made. TCRdb ran MiXCR on the reads and lists one entry per CDR3 protein. The sample includes 35,000 to 50,000 distinct CDR3 sequences, 15% to 20% of them seen just once. The clonotype comes from a donor aged 40 or older with multiple myeloma. The genes are TRBV5-6 and TRBJ2-7, with a tentative D call TRBD1 (6 bases). Sequences were obtained from a population of CD138-negative cells sorted from bone marrow. This CDR3 is CASSDGQWEQYF. The CDR3 DNA follows: TGTGCCAGCAGCGATGGACAGTGGGAGCAGTACTTC.